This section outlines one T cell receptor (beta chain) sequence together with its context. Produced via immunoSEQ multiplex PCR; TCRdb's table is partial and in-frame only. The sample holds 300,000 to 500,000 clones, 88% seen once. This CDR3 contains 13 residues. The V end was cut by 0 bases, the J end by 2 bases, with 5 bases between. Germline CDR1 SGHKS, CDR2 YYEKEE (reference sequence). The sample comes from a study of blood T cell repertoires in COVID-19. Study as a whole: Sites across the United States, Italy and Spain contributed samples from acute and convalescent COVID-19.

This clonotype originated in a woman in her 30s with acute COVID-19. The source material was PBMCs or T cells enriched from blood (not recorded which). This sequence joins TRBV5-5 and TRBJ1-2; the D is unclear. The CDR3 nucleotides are TGTGCCAGCAGCTTGGACAGCAACTATGGCTACACCTTC. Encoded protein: CASSLDSNYGYTF.